One and the same sample provided the 21 T cell receptor beta chains below, sequenced in a study of T cell responses to AZD1222 COVID-19 vaccine. Data came from immunoSEQ multiplex PCR; TCRdb stores just in-frame clones and leaves some out. The data hold about 120,000 clones, with roughly nine tenths observed a single time. The specimen was peripheral blood, collected on day 0 of AZD1222 vaccination. These receptors were obtained from an adult in good health.

The CDR3: CASSPLPGTSATEAFF. CDR3 bases: TGTGCCAGCAGTCCCCTCCCCGGGACATCCGCCACTGAAGCTTTCTTT. The V and J genes are TRBV27 and TRBJ1-1, with a weak D call TRBD1 (6 bases). The length of the CDR3 is 16 residues. Deletions cut 5 bases from V and 4 bases from J, with 20 bases between. Germline V gene data show CDR1 as MNHEY and CDR2 as SMNVEV (reference sequence).

The chain couples TRBV7-9 to TRBJ2-2; no reliable D call. The CDR3 sequence is 17 residues long. Trimming cost V 4 bases and J 2 bases, with 17 bases left between them. CDR1 SEHNR and CDR2 FQNEAQ come from the germline V gene (reference sequence). CDR3 region: CASSSARTAGNTGELFF. In DNA, the CDR3 is TGTGCCAGCAGCTCGGCCCGGACCGCCGGTAACACCGGGGAGCTGTTTTTT.

The DNA for the CDR3 is TGTGCCAGCAGCTTGGGGGAGGCGGGGCGACAGCAGTTCTTC. Translating gives CASSLGEAGRQQFF. This chain joins TRBV7-9 and TRBJ2-1, with D tentatively TRBD2 (6 bases). Deletions cut 3 bases from V and 11 bases from J, with 17 bases between. The CDR3 contains 14 residues. CDR1 SEHNR and CDR2 FQNEAQ come from the germline V gene (reference sequence).

V is TRBV6-2 or TRBV6-3 and J is TRBJ1-6; 7 nucleotides align to TRBD1. CDR1 and CDR2 (germline): MNHEY, SVGEGT. Trimming removed 2 bases from V and 10 bases from J; junction bases left unmatched: 5. The CDR3 runs to 14 residues. The CDR3, as DNA: TGTGCCAGCAGTTACCGGGACAGAAGATCACCCCTCCACTTT. It is translated as CASSYRDRRSPLHF.

This chain uses TRBV4-3 with TRBJ2-2; D unclear. V was pared by 3 bases and J by 7 bases, with 9 bases between. Germline V gives CDR1 LGHNA, CDR2 YSLEER. The CDR3 covers 13 residues. Written as DNA, the CDR3 is TGCGCCAGCAGCCACATATCGGGCGGGGAGCTGTTTTTT. Its protein product is CASSHISGGELFF.

In this sample, this clone turned up a few times. Other DNA variants within this sample encode the same CDR3. The rearrangement links TRBV20-1 to TRBJ1-1; D is ambiguous. The CDR3 is made up of 11 amino acids. Trimming removed 5 bases from V and 5 bases from J, with 9 bases in between. Germline-derived CDR1 and CDR2 are DFQATT and SNEGSKA (reference sequence). For the CDR3, the DNA is TGCAGTGCTCGACGGGAGACTGAAGCTTTCTTT. Translating it yields CSARRETEAFF.

The V call is TRBV29-1, the J call TRBJ1-1; D is uncertain. CDR1 SQVTM and CDR2 ANQGSEA come from the germline V gene. CDR3 length equals 12 residues. Between the trimmed V and J ends, which lost 7 bases and 1 base, there was a span of 10 bases. The CDR3 is CSAGLPNTEAFF. CDR3 nucleotides: TGCAGCGCGGGTCTCCCGAACACTGAAGCTTTCTTT.

This clone has just one count. The chain recombines TRBV24-1 with TRBJ1-2; 9 bases match TRBD1. The CDR3 covers 17 residues. CDR1 is KGHDR and CDR2 is SFDVKD in the germline V gene. V lost 4 bases and J lost 8; bases outside the gene matches: 16. CDR3 coding DNA: TGTGCCACCAGTGAGTCCGGGACAGGGAAATATGAGAGAGGCTACACCTTC. Translating gives CATSESGTGKYERGYTF.

The chain combines TRBV28 with TRBJ2-5; D remains unclear. V lost 4 bases and J 5 bases, leaving 8 bases between the germline ends. This CDR3 region has 12 residues. Germline CDR1 reads MDHEN; CDR2 reads SYDVKM. The CDR3 DNA reads TGTGCCAGCAGTTATCCTGGGGAGACCCAGTACTTC. Translation gives CASSYPGETQYF.

The rearrangement links TRBV4-3 to TRBJ2-1; tentatively, D is TRBD1 (5 bases). The CDR3 sequence is 16 residues long. Trimming removed 0 bases from V and 1 base from J, with 10 bases in between. CDR1 and CDR2 (germline): LGHNA, YSLEER. CDR3 bases: TGCGCCAGCAGCCAAGATAGGCAGGGTTCCTACAATGAGCAGTTCTTC. Translation gives CASSQDRQGSYNEQFF.

This chain connects TRBV7-2 to TRBJ2-7; TRBD2 aligns across 7 bases. The V and J ends lost 7 bases and 2 bases, in that order; junction bases with no gene match: 5. The CDR3 is 13 residues long. Germline CDR1 is SGHTA and CDR2 is FQGNSA. The CDR3: CASTGGRAYEQYF. The CDR3 DNA sequence: TGTGCCAGCACGGGGGGTAGGGCCTACGAGCAGTACTTC.

J is TRBJ1-2 and V is TRBV3-1 (or the pseudogene TRBV3-2); no clear D. The CDR3 extends over 14 amino acids. Germline V gene sequence: CDR1 LGHDT, CDR2 YNNKEL (reference sequence). V lost 3 bases and J lost 2, with 10 bases in between. CDR3 sequence: CASSHNEGNYGYTF. As DNA, the CDR3 is TGTGCCAGCAGCCATAACGAGGGAAACTATGGCTACACCTTC.

The rearrangement uses TRBV7-2 and TRBJ2-5; D is ambiguous. The CDR3 consists of 13 residues. Germline CDR1 and CDR2: SGHTA and FQGNSA. V lost 2 bases and J 5 bases, leaving 9 bases between the germline ends. CDR3 loop: CASSLPSGETQYF. DNA of the CDR3: TGTGCCAGCAGCTTACCTTCTGGGGAGACCCAGTACTTC.

Only a few counts were recorded for this clone. The V call is TRBV29-1, the J call TRBJ1-4, with 7 bases fitting TRBD1. The CDR3 extends over 15 amino acids. J gave up 7 bases and V 0 bases, and 8 bases lay outside the gene matches. Per germline, CDR1 SQVTM and CDR2 ANQGSEA. CDR3 residues: CSVEERQGNGEKLFF. The CDR3 DNA follows: TGCAGCGTTGAAGAACGACAGGGTAATGGTGAAAAACTGTTTTTT.

The rearrangement links TRBV7-9 to TRBJ1-4; 10 bases match TRBD1. V trimming: 5 bases; J trimming: 8 bases; junction bases outside the gene matches: 5. Germline CDR1 is SEHNR and CDR2 is FQNEAQ (reference sequence). This CDR3 comprises 14 residues. The CDR3 DNA reads TGTGCCAGCAGCCGGGACAGGGGATTGGAAAAACTGTTTTTT. Translation gives CASSRDRGLEKLFF.

The sample holds one count of this clone. This chain joins TRBV7-9 and TRBJ1-4, with unresolved D. Germline CDR1 SEHNR, CDR2 FQNEAQ (reference sequence). Trimming took 1 base from V and 6 from J, leaving 6 bases between them. CDR3 length: 13 amino acids. The CDR3 DNA is TGTGCCAGCAGCTTAGAGAGCTATGAAAAACTGTTTTTT. This translates into CASSLESYEKLFF.

This clone has ten or more counts. This specimen includes other DNA sequences encoding the same CDR3. The chain carries TRBV5-6 and TRBJ2-7, with D perhaps matching TRBD1 (6 bases). The CDR3 length is 12 residues. CDR1 is SGHDT and CDR2 is YYEEEE in the germline V gene. Trimming took 4 bases from V and 4 from J, leaving 9 bases between them. This chain's CDR3 is CASSLQGYEQYF. The CDR3 nucleotides read TGTGCCAGCAGCCTACAGGGTTACGAGCAGTACTTC.

This clone appeared a few times. This sequence joins TRBV6-2 or TRBV6-3 and TRBJ2-7; TRBD1 or TRBD2 may be the D gene (5 bases each). Germline V gives CDR1 MNHEY, CDR2 SVGEGT. CDR3 length: 13 amino acids. Deletions cut 6 bases from V and 7 bases from J, with 16 bases between. CDR3 DNA: TGTGCCAGCAGCCGCCCCGGGGACGTGGAGCAGTACTTC. Protein product: CASSRPGDVEQYF.

The chain recombines TRBV27 with TRBJ1-2; the D is unclear. The CDR3 contains 12 residues. CDR1 is MNHEY and CDR2 is SMNVEV in the germline V gene (reference sequence). Trimming took off 10 bases at V and 5 bases at J, with 14 bases between the two ends. CDR3 DNA: TGTGCCACTGTAGGGTCGGATTATGGCTACACCTTC. Amino acids: CATVGSDYGYTF.

As concerns this clone: Additional DNA sequences in this sample encode the identical CDR3. The J gene is TRBJ2-7, the V gene TRBV27; TRBD1 matches 8 bases. This CDR3 comprises 14 residues. Germline-derived CDR1 and CDR2 are MNHEY and SMNVEV (reference sequence). Trimming removed 2 bases from V and 0 bases from J; junction bases left unmatched: 0. CDR3 sequence: CASSLGTGSYEQYF. CDR3 DNA: TGTGCCAGCAGTTTAGGGACAGGCTCCTACGAGCAGTACTTC.

The CDR3 DNA reads TGTGCCAGCAGTTTTGGACTAGCGGGCAATGAGCAGTTCTTC. It specifies CASSFGLAGNEQFF. The chain is built from TRBV27 and TRBJ2-1; 11 bases agree with TRBD2. Germline V gene lookup returns CDR1 MNHEY and CDR2 SMNVEV (reference sequence). Losses at the gene ends were 3 bases for V and 6 bases for J; bases not matched to a gene: 1. The CDR3 covers 14 residues.